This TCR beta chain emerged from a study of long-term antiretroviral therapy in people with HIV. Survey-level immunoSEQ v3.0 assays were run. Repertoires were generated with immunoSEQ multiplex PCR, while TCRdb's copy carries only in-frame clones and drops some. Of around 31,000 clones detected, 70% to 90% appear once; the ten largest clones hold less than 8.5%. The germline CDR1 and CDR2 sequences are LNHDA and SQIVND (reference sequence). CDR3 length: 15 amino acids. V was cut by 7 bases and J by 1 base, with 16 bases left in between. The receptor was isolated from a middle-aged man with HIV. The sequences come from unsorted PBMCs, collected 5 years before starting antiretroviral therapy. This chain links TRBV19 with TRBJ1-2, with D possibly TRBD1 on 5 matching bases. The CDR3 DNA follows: TGTGCCAGTACCCGTGTGGGGGGGTATAACTATGGCTACACCTTC. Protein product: CASTRVGGYNYGYTF.